The 32 T cell receptor beta chains in this list originate from one sample, sequenced in a study of CD8 T cell repertoires and HIV-1 epitope variants. These receptors lack a known antigen. Sequencing was performed with immunoSEQ multiplex PCR; in TCRdb, only in-frame clones are kept and a portion is missing. This sample yields 3,500 to 5,000 clones, of which 68% are seen a single time; around 40% belongs to the top ten. Material: cultured CD8+ T cells derived from PBMCs. These receptors were taken from a male donor with HIV.

The J gene is TRBJ2-1, the V gene TRBV6-5; 7 bases are shared with TRBD1. Germline values: CDR1 MNHEY, CDR2 SVGAGI. V shed 2 bases, J shed 4 bases, and the junction held 5 bases outside the gene matches. The CDR3 consists of 15 residues. The chain's CDR3 is CASSYRQGEYNEQFF. The CDR3 bases are TGTGCCAGCAGTTACCGACAGGGCGAATACAATGAGCAGTTCTTC.

V is TRBV9 and J is TRBJ2-1, with 8 bases lining up with TRBD2. Germline V CDR1 and CDR2: SGDLS, YYNGEE. V dropped 0 bases and J dropped 4; count of bases not matched to a gene: 6. This CDR3 is 16 amino acids long. Here the CDR3 DNA reads TGTGCCAGCAGCGTAGTGGCTAGCGGGTGGTACAATGAGCAGTTCTTC. It yields the protein CASSVVASGWYNEQFF. The full variable domain, with the rest looked up from reference TRBV9 and TRBJ2-1, is DSGVTQTPKHLITATGQRVTLRCSPRSGDLSVYWYQQSLDQGLQFLIQYYNGEERAKGNILERFSAQQFPDLHSELNLSSLELGDSALYFCASSVVASGWYNEQFFGPGTRLTVL.

The chain combines TRBV4-1 with TRBJ2-7, with 9 positions matching TRBD1. The junction had 17 bases not matched to a gene; V was cut back by 10 bases and J by 1 base. The CDR3 has 17 residues. Germline V CDR1 and CDR2: MGHRA, YSYEKL. The CDR3 coding sequence is TGCGCCACGCCGAGAAGACCGGAGGGACAGGGTTCCTACGAGCAGTACTTC. This translates into CATPRRPEGQGSYEQYF.

The chain links TRBV4-1 to TRBJ2-3; D remains ambiguous. V was pared by 4 bases and J by 2 bases, with 13 bases between. The germline V gene encodes CDR1 MGHRA and CDR2 YSYEKL. The CDR3 covers 15 residues. The CDR3 protein is CASSPLMGNTDTQYF. Here the CDR3 DNA reads TGCGCCAGCAGCCCACTAATGGGGAACACAGATACGCAGTATTTT.

The genes are TRBV11-1 and TRBJ2-5; 8 bases map to TRBD2. Germline trimming cut 5 bases from V and 2 bases from J; bases unmatched to any gene: 7. CDR1 SGHAT and CDR2 FQDESV come from the germline V gene (reference sequence). CDR3 length: 15 residues. CDR3 DNA: TGTGCCAGCAGCCCCGCCCCTAGCGGGCAAGAGACCCAGTACTTC. It encodes CASSPAPSGQETQYF.

V and J are TRBV9 and TRBJ1-2; 9 bases are shared with TRBD1. After removal of 4 bases from V and 6 bases from J, the junction contained 10 bases not matched to a gene. The germline CDR1 and CDR2 sequences are SGDLS and YYNGEE. The CDR3 has 15 amino acids. The CDR3 DNA follows: TGTGCCAGCAGCACTCGGGACAGGGACCGGAATGGCTACACCTTC. It specifies CASSTRDRDRNGYTF.

CDR3 sequence reads: CASSLAQGYNSPLHF. CDR3 bases: TGTGCCAGCAGCTTAGCACAGGGCTATAATTCACCCCTCCACTTT. The chain is built from TRBV7-6 and TRBJ1-6; possibly TRBD1 for D (6 bases). The germline V gene has CDR1 SGHVS and CDR2 FNYEAQ. The CDR3 covers 15 residues. V gave up 0 bases and J gave up 3 bases, with 6 bases separating them.

The chain uses TRBV4-2 and TRBJ1-1, with D perhaps TRBD1 (5 bases). CDR1 is LGHNA, CDR2 YNFKEQ, per germline. The ends were cut back, 1 base at V and 4 bases at J, with 10 bases in the middle. This CDR3 region has 14 residues. In DNA, the CDR3 is TGTGCCAGCAGCCAAGGCGGGGGGATCACTGAAGCTTTCTTT. Translating gives CASSQGGGITEAFF.

The V call is TRBV19, the J call TRBJ2-7; D unclear. The V and J ends lost 5 bases and 0 bases respectively, with 14 bases between them. This CDR3 is built from 15 residues. CDR1 and CDR2 from the germline V gene are LNHDA and SQIVND (reference sequence). This chain's CDR3 is CASSYGAPSSYEQYF. CDR3 nucleotide sequence: TGTGCCAGTAGTTATGGAGCCCCGAGCTCCTACGAGCAGTACTTC.

This clone was found a few times. V usage is TRBV5-8 and J usage is TRBJ1-2; TRBD1 matches 7 bases. This CDR3 contains 12 residues. After removal of 4 bases from V and 8 bases from J, the junction contained 5 bases not matched to a gene. CDR1 is SGHTS and CDR2 is YDEGEE in the germline V gene. CDR3 nucleotides: TGTGCCAGCAGCCCTGGGACAGTCGGCTACACCTTC. Translation gives CASSPGTVGYTF.

The chain employs TRBV7-2 and TRBJ2-2; a possible D gene is TRBD1 (6 bases). Germline assignment: CDR1 SGHTA and CDR2 FQGNSA. The CDR3 has 15 residues. Trimming removed 6 bases from V and 2 bases from J, with 13 bases in between. The CDR3 nucleotides read TGTGCCAGCAGTTTCAGGGGTCTTAACACCGGGGAGCTGTTTTTT. Residues: CASSFRGLNTGELFF. The complete variable domain, with remaining parts taken from reference TRBV7-2 and TRBJ2-2, reads GAGVSQSPSNKVTEKGKDVELRCDPISGHTALYWYRQSLGQGLEFLIYFQGNSAPDKSGLPSDRFSAERTGGSVSTLTIQRTQQEDSAVYLCASSFRGLNTGELFFGEGSRLTVL.

This clone showed up just a few times. V and J are TRBV5-1 and TRBJ2-7, with a possible D match to TRBD1 (6 bases). CDR3 size: 17 residues. Trimming left V 4 bases short and J 0 bases short, with 20 bases between. Germline-derived CDR1 and CDR2 are SGHRS and YFSETQ. In DNA, the CDR3 is TGCGCCAGCAGCCTCCTCCCCCTACAGGGAAGCTCCTACGAGCAGTACTTC. Protein product: CASSLLPLQGSSYEQYF.

The gene calls are TRBV27 and TRBJ2-1; 8 bases agree with TRBD2. Per the germline V gene, CDR1 is MNHEY and CDR2 is SMNVEV (reference sequence). CDR3 length equals 14 residues. Unmatched junction bases numbered 3, after V lost 3 bases and J lost 5 bases. CDR3 sequence (DNA): TGTGCCAGCAGTTTTGTAGCGGGACACAATGAGCAGTTCTTC. Protein sequence: CASSFVAGHNEQFF.

The chain recombines TRBV10-2 with TRBJ2-3, with TRBD2 matching over 9 bases. The germline V gene has CDR1 WSHSY and CDR2 SAAADI. The CDR3 has 15 amino acids. V gave up 3 bases and J gave up 3 bases; unmatched junction bases: 4. The CDR3 coding sequence is TGCGCCAGCAGTGAAACGCTAGCGGGGACAGATACGCAGTATTTT. Translating gives CASSETLAGTDTQYF.

V and J are TRBV11-2 and TRBJ1-2; D remains ambiguous. The V end was cut by 5 bases, the J end by 3 bases, with 19 bases between. The germline V gene encodes CDR1 SGHAT and CDR2 FQNNGV. The CDR3 contains 16 residues. The CDR3, as DNA: TGTGCCAGCAGCCCTTGGCCGGTAGAATTGGACTATGGCTACACCTTC. Amino acids: CASSPWPVELDYGYTF.

This chain joins TRBV5-1 and TRBJ2-1; 9 nucleotides align to TRBD1. With 4 bases clipped from V and 6 bases from J, the junction kept 2 bases outside the gene matches. The CDR3 is made up of 13 amino acids. Germline-derived CDR1 and CDR2 are SGHRS and YFSETQ. CDR3 sequence (DNA): TGCGCCAGCAGCCAGACAGGGGGCAATGAGCAGTTCTTC. Translating it yields CASSQTGGNEQFF.

J is TRBJ2-7 and V is TRBV6-6; possibly TRBD1 for D (6 bases). Trimming cost V 6 bases and J 5 bases, with 17 bases left between them. The CDR3 has 14 amino acids. Germline V gene sequence: CDR1 MNHNY, CDR2 SVGAGI (reference sequence). CDR3 amino acids: CASSPVGAEDEQYF. The DNA for the CDR3 is TGTGCCAGCAGCCCCGTGGGGGCGGAGGACGAGCAGTACTTC.

V and J are TRBV11-2 and TRBJ2-3; D unclear. The CDR3 contains 13 residues. Germline values: CDR1 SGHAT, CDR2 FQNNGV. Trimming removed 4 bases from V and 4 bases from J, with 9 bases in between. CDR3 residues: CASSSTSADTQYF. Written as DNA, the CDR3 is TGTGCCAGCAGCTCGACTTCGGCAGATACGCAGTATTTT.

J is TRBJ1-2 and V is TRBV19; the D gene is possibly TRBD1 (6 bases). CDR3 size: 13 residues. Trimming removed 0 bases at V and 8 bases at J, with 10 bases between. The germline V gene encodes CDR1 LNHDA and CDR2 SQIVND (reference sequence). CDR3 nucleotide sequence: TGTGCCAGTAGTATAGATCACAGGGCCGGCTACACCTTC. Amino acids: CASSIDHRAGYTF.

V gene TRBV7-3 combines with J gene TRBJ2-5, with D hard to call. The J call may not be correct, given that the DNA end is closer to TRBJ2-7. CDR1 is SGHTA and CDR2 is FQGTGA in the germline V gene. The CDR3 covers 13 residues. Here the CDR3 DNA reads TGTGCCAGCAGCGAAGGGCCCTCCTACGAGCAGTACTTC. Its protein is CASSEGPSYEQYF.

The rearrangement uses TRBV4-2 and TRBJ2-1; D is perhaps TRBD1 (5 bases). Germline V lookup: CDR1 LGHNA, CDR2 YNFKEQ. Trimming removed 3 bases from V and 5 bases from J, with 8 bases in between. This CDR3 comprises 13 residues. CDR3 sequence: CASSQQGNNEQFF. Written as DNA, the CDR3 is TGTGCCAGCAGCCAGCAGGGAAACAATGAGCAGTTCTTC.

The chain carries TRBV13 and TRBJ1-5; D remains unclear. Germline V CDR1 and CDR2: PRHDT, FYEKMQ (reference sequence). This CDR3 has 12 amino acids. V was clipped by 0 bases and J by 4 bases, with 1 base between them. CDR3: CASSLGNQPQHF. For the CDR3, the DNA is TGTGCCAGCAGCTTAGGAAATCAGCCCCAGCATTTT.

This clone has a handful of counts. The rearrangement joins TRBV27 to TRBJ2-7; 11 bases line up with TRBD1. The CDR3 extends over 14 amino acids. The germline V gene has CDR1 MNHEY and CDR2 SMNVEV (reference sequence). Germline trimming cut 3 bases from V and 6 bases from J; bases unmatched to any gene: 4. The CDR3 reads CASSFGQGAIEQYF. CDR3 coding DNA: TGTGCCAGCAGTTTCGGACAGGGGGCTATCGAGCAGTACTTC.

The chain carries TRBV28 and TRBJ1-1; no clear D. CDR3 length: 16 amino acids. V was pared by 6 bases and J by 0 bases, with 17 bases between. Looked up from germline, CDR1 is MDHEN and CDR2 is SYDVKM. Written as DNA, the CDR3 is TGTGCCAGCAGGACTTTATATGGCAGGCTGAACACTGAAGCTTTCTTT. It yields the protein CASRTLYGRLNTEAFF.

This clone turned up a few times. The chain combines TRBV7-9 with TRBJ2-7; D not certain. V lost 0 bases and J 3 bases, leaving 12 bases between the germline ends. The CDR3 contains 15 residues. CDR1 SEHNR and CDR2 FQNEAQ come from the germline V gene (reference sequence). CDR3 loop: CASSLAEDLYYEQYF. DNA of the CDR3: TGTGCCAGCAGCTTAGCTGAAGACCTCTACTACGAGCAGTACTTC.

This clone was seen a handful of times. The gene calls are TRBV28 and TRBJ1-1, with D maybe TRBD1 (6 bases). The CDR3 covers 13 residues. Germline values: CDR1 MDHEN, CDR2 SYDVKM. The ends were cut back, 3 bases at V and 1 base at J, with 6 bases in the middle. Here the CDR3 DNA reads TGTGCCAGCAGTTTGACAGGGAACACTGAAGCTTTCTTT. It yields the protein CASSLTGNTEAFF.

This clone has more than one count but fewer than ten. V and J are TRBV6-5 and TRBJ1-5, with no clear D. CDR3 length: 13 amino acids. Germline CDR1 and CDR2: MNHEY and SVGAGI. Trimming pared 4 bases from V and 4 bases from J, leaving 8 bases between. The CDR3 nucleotides are TGTGCCAGCAGTTCGGCGGGGAATCAGCCCCAGCATTTT. It translates to CASSSAGNQPQHF.

CDR3 loop: CASSYSIGISNEQFF. CDR3 nucleotide sequence: TGTGCCAGCAGTTACTCTATAGGGATTTCTAATGAGCAGTTCTTC. The chain combines TRBV6-6 with TRBJ2-1; no clear D. The V gene lost 0 bases and the J gene lost 7 bases, with 13 bases spanning the gap. Per the germline V gene, CDR1 is MNHNY and CDR2 is SVGAGI (reference sequence). The CDR3 contains 15 residues.

The J gene is TRBJ2-7, the V gene TRBV10-1; D gene unclear. Between the trimmed V and J ends, which lost 5 bases and 2 bases, there was a span of 13 bases. Germline CDR1 reads WNHNN; CDR2 reads SYGVQD (reference sequence). The CDR3 is 14 residues long. As DNA, the CDR3 is TGCGCCAGCAGTCCCGAGGACGATCCCTACGAGCAGTACTTC. Residues: CASSPEDDPYEQYF.

This clone was recorded a few times. The chain couples TRBV25-1 to TRBJ1-4; TRBD1 is a possible D gene (6 bases). CDR1 and CDR2 (germline): MGHDK, SYGVNS. V dropped 2 bases and J dropped 7 bases, with 20 bases sitting between them. The CDR3 sequence is 17 residues long. For the CDR3, the DNA is TGTGCCAGCAGTGAACCTTTTCCCACAGGGTTGGGTGAAAAACTGTTTTTT. Its protein product is CASSEPFPTGLGEKLFF.

The table lists this clone with a few counts. The chain recombines TRBV4-3 with TRBJ2-1; possible D gene TRBD2, 5 bases. The CDR3 is made up of 17 amino acids. Germline V gives CDR1 LGHNA, CDR2 YSLEER. V lost 1 base and J lost 8, with 21 bases in between. For the CDR3, the DNA is TGCGCCAGCAGCCAAGCCCCCCTACCACTAGATCTAGATGAGCAGTTCTTC. Residues: CASSQAPLPLDLDEQFF.

The chain recombines TRBV6-6 with TRBJ2-7; perhaps D is TRBD1 or TRBD2 (5 bases each). V lost 5 bases to trimming and J lost 6 bases, with 11 bases between them. Germline V CDR1 and CDR2: MNHNY, SVGAGI (reference sequence). This CDR3 comprises 12 residues. The CDR3 reads CASSPGPLEQYF. DNA for the CDR3: TGTGCCAGCAGTCCGGGGCCGCTCGAGCAGTACTTC.